The 25 T cell receptor beta chains presented below share a single source sample, sequenced in a study of blood T cell repertoires in COVID-19. Assay used: immunoSEQ multiplex PCR; TCRdb lists only in-frame clones, some missing. The sample holds a few hundred thousand clones; around 85% are singletons and the top ten take about 4.2%. The sequenced sample was PBMCs or T cells enriched from blood (not recorded which). These receptors all come from a woman aged 40 to 55 with acute COVID-19.

The rearrangement joins TRBV3-1 (or the pseudogene TRBV3-2) to TRBJ1-4, with TRBD1 matching over 10 bases. The CDR3 has 17 residues. V trimming: 1 base; J trimming: 4 bases; junction bases outside the gene matches: 6. Germline lookup yields CDR1 LGHDT and CDR2 YNNKEL (reference sequence). The CDR3, as DNA: TGTGCCAGCAGCCAAGTTGACAGGGGGCTCGGTAATGAAAAACTGTTTTTT. Its translation: CASSQVDRGLGNEKLFF.

The rearrangement uses TRBV7-3 and TRBJ2-1; 10 bases are a match to TRBD1. Unmatched junction bases numbered 13, after V lost 1 base and J lost 4 bases. The CDR3 covers 19 residues. The germline gives CDR1 SGHTA, CDR2 FQGTGA. CDR3 loop: CASSLRIKGPGQGYNEQFF. DNA for the CDR3: TGTGCCAGCAGCTTAAGAATTAAGGGGCCGGGACAGGGGTACAATGAGCAGTTCTTC.

The chain links TRBV7-8 to TRBJ2-1; TRBD1 matches 9 bases. V gave up 5 bases and J gave up 4 bases; unmatched junction bases: 6. CDR1 SGHVS and CDR2 FQNEAQ come from the germline V gene. The CDR3 covers 15 residues. The CDR3 loop reads CASSPDRGAYNEQFF. The CDR3 nucleotides are TGTGCCAGCAGCCCTGACAGGGGGGCGTACAATGAGCAGTTCTTC.

The rearrangement joins TRBV7-9 to TRBJ1-3; D possibly corresponds to TRBD1 (6 bases). V was pared by 5 bases and J by 9 bases, with 14 bases between. The CDR3 sequence is 13 residues long. The germline gives CDR1 SEHNR, CDR2 FQNEAQ (reference sequence). CDR3 nucleotide sequence: TGTGCCAGCAGCCTAGGGACATCTACCACCATATATTTT. It is translated as CASSLGTSTTIYF.

The V and J genes are TRBV5-1 and TRBJ2-3, with a tentative D call TRBD2 (6 bases). The germline V gene encodes CDR1 SGHRS and CDR2 YFSETQ. The length of the CDR3 is 17 residues. The V and J ends lost 0 bases and 0 bases respectively, with 14 bases between them. The CDR3 sequence is CASSLGQTGASTDTQYF. The CDR3 nucleotides are TGCGCCAGCAGCTTGGGACAGACGGGAGCTAGCACAGATACGCAGTATTTT.

V is TRBV21-1 and J is TRBJ1-1; the table's D call TRBD1 went unverified against the DNA. TRBV21-1 is a pseudogene. The CDR3 is 21 residues long. The CDR3 reads CASSTHRGQNRRLPPNTEAFF. The DNA for the CDR3 is TGTGCCAGCAGCACCCACCGGGGACAGAATAGGCGACTCCCTCCTAACACTGAAGCTTTCTTT.

The CDR3, as DNA: TGTGCCAGCAGTCGAGAAGGAAGGGGACCCCTCCACTTT. This translates into CASSREGRGPLHF. The chain employs TRBV3-1 (or the pseudogene TRBV3-2) and TRBJ1-6; D is perhaps TRBD1 (5 bases). The ends were cut back, 6 bases at V and 12 bases at J, with 15 bases in the middle. CDR3 size: 13 residues. The germline gives CDR1 LGHDT, CDR2 YNNKEL (reference sequence).

This chain joins TRBV5-4 and TRBJ1-4, with D maybe TRBD1 (6 bases). Germline lookup yields CDR1 SGHNT and CDR2 YYREEE (reference sequence). The V gene lost 2 bases and the J gene lost 5 bases, with 16 bases spanning the gap. There are 16 residues in the CDR3. CDR3: CASSFGIQGRNEKLFF. CDR3 sequence (DNA): TGTGCCAGCAGCTTTGGCATTCAGGGGCGGAATGAAAAACTGTTTTTT.

A word on this clone: With a much larger clone just one base away, this may be a read error. The V and J genes are TRBV7-8 and TRBJ1-6; 7 bases align to TRBD1. The V segment lost 1 base and the J segment 4 bases; nucleotides outside the gene matches: 1. Germline lookup yields CDR1 SGHVS and CDR2 FQNEAQ. The CDR3 is 15 amino acids. CDR3 region: CASSLETGYNSPLHF. The CDR3 DNA is TGTGCCAGCAGCTTAGAGACAGGGTATAATTCACCCCTCCACTTT.

This chain uses TRBV9 with TRBJ2-1; maybe TRBD2 (7 bases). V was shortened by 2 bases and J by 4 bases, with 13 bases between the two germline ends. The CDR3 has 15 amino acids. Per germline, CDR1 SGDLS and CDR2 YYNGEE. CDR3 in amino acids: CASSVGASGYNEQFF. CDR3 DNA: TGTGCCAGCAGCGTGGGGGCTAGCGGATACAATGAGCAGTTCTTC. Together with reference TRBV9 and TRBJ2-1, the CDR3 gives the full variable domain: DSGVTQTPKHLITATGQRVTLRCSPRSGDLSVYWYQQSLDQGLQFLIQYYNGEERAKGNILERFSAQQFPDLHSELNLSSLELGDSALYFCASSVGASGYNEQFFGPGTRLTVL.

This chain connects TRBV7-6 to TRBJ2-7; 13 nucleotides match TRBD2. The CDR3 consists of 18 residues. V lost 5 bases and J lost 6; bases outside the gene matches: 16. Germline-derived CDR1 and CDR2 are SGHVS and FNYEAQ. In DNA form, the CDR3 reads TGTGCCAGCAGCGCCCATCCCGATCCGGGACTAGCGGGATCCGAGCAGTACTTC. Protein sequence: CASSAHPDPGLAGSEQYF.

This chain uses TRBV3-1 (or the pseudogene TRBV3-2) with TRBJ2-5, with 10 bases matching TRBD2. Germline CDR1 LGHDT, CDR2 YNNKEL (reference sequence). The J segment lost 4 bases and the V segment lost 4 bases, leaving 6 bases of the junction unmatched. The CDR3 sequence is 15 residues long. The CDR3 DNA is TGTGCCAGCAGCCTCCAGCGGGGGGGGCGAGAGACCCAGTACTTC. This gives the protein CASSLQRGGRETQYF.

The CDR3 sequence is CSAHAGAGELFF. The DNA for the CDR3 is TGCAGCGCACACGCGGGGGCCGGGGAGCTGTTTTTT. The V and J genes are TRBV29-1 and TRBJ2-2, with 7 bases identical to TRBD2. CDR1 SQVTM and CDR2 ANQGSEA come from the germline V gene. The ends lost 7 bases at V and 6 bases at J; junction bases unmatched: 5. This CDR3 is 12 amino acids long.

This chain connects TRBV27 to TRBJ1-1; 7 bases map to TRBD1. J lost 1 base, V lost 5 bases, and 13 bases had no gene match. The germline gives CDR1 MNHEY, CDR2 SMNVEV (reference sequence). This CDR3 spans 17 amino acids. The CDR3 region is CASSKTGLWTANTEAFF. In DNA, the CDR3 is TGTGCCAGCAGTAAGACAGGGCTGTGGACTGCGAACACTGAAGCTTTCTTT.

This clone was counted many times. The V gene is TRBV19, the J gene TRBJ1-2; 7 nucleotides line up with TRBD1. The V segment lost 6 bases and the J segment 0 bases; nucleotides outside the gene matches: 13. The CDR3 length is 17 residues. Germline V gene sequence: CDR1 LNHDA, CDR2 SQIVND (reference sequence). Here the CDR3 reads CASSKGTAKEANYGYTF. The CDR3 nucleotides read TGTGCCAGTAGCAAAGGGACAGCCAAGGAAGCTAACTATGGCTACACCTTC.

The V call is TRBV5-4, the J call TRBJ2-5; 10 bases align to TRBD1. CDR1 and CDR2 (germline): SGHNT, YYREEE (reference sequence). The CDR3 has 17 amino acids. V dropped 6 bases and J dropped 0; count of bases not matched to a gene: 11. The CDR3 DNA is TGTGCCAGCACCCAGACAGGGGGCGCGGGCTACCAAGAGACCCAGTACTTC. Its translation: CASTQTGGAGYQETQYF. The variable domain in full, completed from reference TRBV5-4 and TRBJ2-5, reads ETGVTQSPTHLIKTRGQQVTLRCSSQSGHNTVSWYQQALGQGPQFIFQYYREEENGRGNFPPRFSGLQFPNYSSELNVNALELDDSALYLCASTQTGGAGYQETQYFGPGTRLLVL.

The DNA for the CDR3 is TGTGCCAGCAGTTACTCGACGGGAACCTATGGCTACACCTTC. Translation gives CASSYSTGTYGYTF. The rearrangement joins TRBV6-5 to TRBJ1-2, with no clear D. V lost 0 bases and J lost 4, with 9 bases in between. The germline V gene encodes CDR1 MNHEY and CDR2 SVGAGI. The CDR3 is 14 residues long.

The V call is TRBV7-9, the J call TRBJ2-3; 8 bases match TRBD2. The CDR3 runs 17 residues. CDR1 and CDR2 from the germline V gene are SEHNR and FQNEAQ (reference sequence). The ends lost 5 bases at V and 2 bases at J; junction bases unmatched: 12. The CDR3 nucleotides are TGTGCCAGCAGCGATCGGTGGTCGGGGGGGCTCACAGATACGCAGTATTTT. This encodes CASSDRWSGGLTDTQYF. Filled out from reference TRBV7-9 and TRBJ2-3, the complete variable domain reads DTGVSQNPRHKITKRGQNVTFRCDPISEHNRLYWYRQTLGQGPEFLTYFQNEAQLEKSRLLSDRFSAERPKGSFSTLEIQRTEQGDSAMYLCASSDRWSGGLTDTQYFGPGTRLTVL.

This chain connects TRBV21-1 to TRBJ1-1. TRBV21-1 constitutes a pseudogene. CDR3 length equals 15 residues. CDR3 in DNA: TGTGCCAGCAGCAAAGTTCCGGGAGGGTTAAGAGAAGCTTTCTTT. Translated: CASSKVPGGLREAFF.

The chain couples TRBV27 to TRBJ1-2; perhaps TRBD1 as D (5 bases). Per germline, CDR1 MNHEY and CDR2 SMNVEV (reference sequence). The CDR3 covers 14 residues. V was cut by 5 bases and J by 4 bases, with 14 bases left in between. Written as DNA, the CDR3 is TGTGCCAGCAGTCCGACAGCCCCCTCCTATGGCTACACCTTC. Translated: CASSPTAPSYGYTF.

This sequence joins TRBV7-3 and TRBJ1-2, with D uncertain. CDR1 is SGHTA and CDR2 is FQGTGA in the germline V gene. The CDR3 contains 15 residues. V was trimmed by 5 bases and J by 4 bases, leaving 17 bases between them. The CDR3 DNA is TGTGCCAGCAGCCCTTCAGGCGCCGCGTCCTATGGCTACACCTTC. Translating gives CASSPSGAASYGYTF. The full variable domain, in which reference TRBV7-3 and TRBJ1-2 provide the parts outside the CDR3, is GAGVSQTPSNKVTEKGKYVELRCDPISGHTALYWYRQSLGQGPEFLIYFQGTGAADDSGLPNDRFFAVRPEGSVSTLKIQRTERGDSAVYLCASSPSGAASYGYTFGSGTRLTVV.

The chain carries TRBV6-6 and TRBJ1-1; TRBD1 matches 8 bases. The V segment lost 4 bases and the J segment 1 base; nucleotides outside the gene matches: 2. Per germline, CDR1 MNHNY and CDR2 SVGAGI (reference sequence). The CDR3 extends over 14 amino acids. The CDR3 DNA reads TGTGCCAGCAGTTTCGACAGGGGGAACACTGAAGCTTTCTTT. Its protein product is CASSFDRGNTEAFF.

Details on this clone: Other DNA variants within this sample encode the same CDR3. This chain uses TRBV7-9 with TRBJ1-2; D is uncertain. Germline V gene lookup returns CDR1 SEHNR and CDR2 FQNEAQ (reference sequence). Trimming left V 2 bases short and J 4 bases short, with 8 bases between. CDR3 length: 13 amino acids. CDR3 DNA sequence: TGTGCCAGCAGCTTATCGGCGGCCTATGGCTACACCTTC. It encodes CASSLSAAYGYTF.

CDR3 DNA: TGTGCCATCAGTGATACGGCGGGAGGGCCCCACGAGCAGTACTTC. This codes for CAISDTAGGPHEQYF. This chain connects TRBV10-3 to TRBJ2-7, with 9 bases aligning to TRBD2. The CDR3 totals 15 residues. Trimming took 3 bases from V and 5 from J; bases not matched to a gene: 8. CDR1 ENHRY and CDR2 SYGVKD come from the germline V gene.

V gene TRBV18 combines with J gene TRBJ2-7; 12 bases map to TRBD2. Germline assignment: CDR1 KGHSH and CDR2 LQKENI. The CDR3 loop spans 15 amino acids. The V gene end was trimmed by 0 bases and the J gene end by 11 bases; junction bases not matched to a gene: 8. The DNA of the CDR3 is TGTGCCAGCTCACCACCCTTGACTAGCGGGAGCCCGGAGTACTTC. As protein: CASSPPLTSGSPEYF.